The rows below give T cell receptor beta chains drawn from one sample of a study of OX40 agonist ivuxolimab in advanced cancers. Profiling relied on immunoSEQ multiplex PCR, and the TCRdb table lists in-frame clones only, not all of them. This repertoire shows roughly 56,000 clones, approximately 84% found once; its top ten account for roughly 4.5%. The specimen comprised CD4+ or CD8+ T cells sorted from blood, sampled in a trial of the OX40 agonist ivuxolimab. These receptors were obtained from an adult with an advanced solid tumor such as melanoma, head and neck, liver or kidney cancer. Each CDR3 is given with its conserved first and last residue. Fields, in order: D gene, clone size, V gene, J gene, CDR3 DNA, CDR3 protein. D genes are given only for firm matches. Expanded clones get a size class; other rows say once, few or many, or leave the size out.

NA	NA	TRBV2	TRBJ2-7	TGTGCCAGCAGTGTAAGCAGCGGTTACTCCTACGAGCAGTACTTC	CASSVSSGYSYEQYF
NA	once	TRBV28	TRBJ2-4	TGTGCCAGCAGTCCTCAGGGAGTTCAAAACATTCAGTACTTC	CASSPQGVQNIQYF
TRBD1	NA	TRBV5-1	TRBJ1-1	TGCGCCAGCAGCACAGGGACAGGGTGGAGCACTGAAGCTTTCTTT	CASSTGTGWSTEAFF
NA	once	TRBV5-1	TRBJ2-3	TGCGCCAGCAGCTTTGCTAACAGTTCTTCTAGCACAGATACGCAGTATTTT	CASSFANSSSSTDTQYF
TRBD2	NA	TRBV5-4	TRBJ2-1	TGTGCCAGCAGCTTGATGGCGGGAGTAGGCAATGAGCAGTTCTTC	CASSLMAGVGNEQFF
NA	NA	TRBV28	TRBJ2-2	TGTGCCAGCCAGTACCTCACCGGGGAGCTGTTTTTT	CASQYLTGELFF
TRBD1	NA	TRBV11-2	TRBJ2-7	TGTGCCAGCAGCTCCCGGGACAGCCGAGTCAACATCAAGATCTACGAGCAGTACTTC	CASSSRDSRVNIKIYEQYF
TRBD1	NA	TRBV9	TRBJ1-4	TGTGCCAGCAGCGCGGGACAGGGTGAAGAAAAACTGTTTTTT	CASSAGQGEEKLFF
NA	NA	TRBV12-5	TRBJ2-6	TGTGCTAGTGGTACAGAGGGGGGATCCTCTGGGGCCAACGTCCTGACTTTC	CASGTEGGSSGANVLTF
NA	NA	TRBV4-1	TRBJ1-5	TGCGCCAGCAGCGCCGGTTTTGGGAATCAGCCCCAGCATTTT	CASSAGFGNQPQHF
TRBD1	NA	TRBV2	TRBJ1-1	TGTGCCAGCAGGACCGGGACAGGGGGCACTGAAGCTTTCTTT	CASRTGTGGTEAFF
NA	NA	TRBV11-3	TRBJ2-4	TGTGCCATACTCAGCCGCCCCAAAAACATTCAGTACTTC	CAILSRPKNIQYF
TRBD1	NA	TRBV6-5	TRBJ2-7	TGTGCCAGCAGCAACAGGGGTCCCTACGAGCAGTACTTC	CASSNRGPYEQYF
NA	NA	TRBV28	TRBJ2-7	TGTGCCAGCAGTTCCCCGGCTATCTACGAGCAGTACTTC	CASSSPAIYEQYF